This TCR beta chain came from a study of blood T cell repertoires in COVID-19. Trimming cost V 3 bases and J 4 bases; bases outside gene matches: 8. The CDR3 runs 16 residues. Germline assignment: CDR1 LNHDA and CDR2 SQIVND (reference sequence). Measured with immunoSEQ multiplex PCR; TCRdb has only the in-frame clones, and not every one. The repertoire consists of around 400,000 clones, with more than 75% occurring once and the leading ten covering roughly 2.1%. The sample taken for sequencing was peripheral blood. The chain is built from TRBV19 and TRBJ1-5; 8 bases line up with TRBD1. The TCR was taken from an older woman with COVID-19, enrolled during active disease. The CDR3: CASSMGQGARNQPQHF. The CDR3 DNA sequence: TGTGCCAGTAGTATGGGGCAGGGGGCGAGGAATCAGCCCCAGCATTTT. The full variable domain, its missing parts supplied by reference TRBV19 and TRBJ1-5, is DGGITQSPKYLFRKEGQNVTLSCEQNLNHDAMYWYRQDPGQGLRLIYYSQIVNDFQKGDIAEGYSVSREKKESFPLTVTSAQKNPTAFYLCASSMGQGARNQPQHFGDGTRLSIL.